This record concerns one TCR beta chain sequence. Antigen: not known. The sample is drawn from a study of cytomegalovirus exposure and HLA in healthy donors. Study-level findings and limits: Association of a missense DCLRE1C variant with TCR beta V- and J-gene trimming was reported in a later analysis. Previous analysis showed most TCR beta V segments were productive about 87% or about 30% of the time. Later analysis suggested links between common viral pathogens and several top significant clusters. Highly shared sequence variants in one cluster were likely a sequencing artifact.

It was with 60 Vbeta and 13 Jbeta primers that the PCR ran. Using immunoSEQ multiplex PCR, the repertoire was profiled, and TCRdb retains in-frame clones only, with some absent. The sample has roughly 89,000 clones, roughly 76% seen once; the top ten hold around 1.9%. Trimming stripped 2 bases from V and 5 bases from J, with 10 bases between. This CDR3 is built from 13 residues. Germline assignment: CDR1 KGHSH and CDR2 LQKENI. This chain joins TRBV18 and TRBJ2-7; weak D call: TRBD2 (5 bases). The sample was PBMCs. This TCR was recovered from a woman aged 25 to 39 in good health and CMV-seronegative. CDR3 loop: CASSPRIGDEQYF. CDR3 DNA: TGTGCCAGCTCACCAAGGATCGGGGACGAGCAGTACTTC.